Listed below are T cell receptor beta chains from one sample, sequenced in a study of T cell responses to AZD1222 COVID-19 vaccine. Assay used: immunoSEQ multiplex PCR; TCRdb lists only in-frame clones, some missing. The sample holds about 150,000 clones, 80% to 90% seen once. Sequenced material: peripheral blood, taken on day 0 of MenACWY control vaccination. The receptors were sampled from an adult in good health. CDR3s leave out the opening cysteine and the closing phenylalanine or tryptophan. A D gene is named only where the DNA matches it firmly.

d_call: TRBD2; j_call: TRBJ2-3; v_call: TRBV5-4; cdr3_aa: ASSFPGLVTDTQY
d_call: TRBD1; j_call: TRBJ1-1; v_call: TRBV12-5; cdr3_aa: ASGSGGEAEAF
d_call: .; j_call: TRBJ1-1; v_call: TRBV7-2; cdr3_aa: ASSFLRDLTEAF
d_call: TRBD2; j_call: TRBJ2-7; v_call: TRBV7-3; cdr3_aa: ASSLSGGKIYEQY
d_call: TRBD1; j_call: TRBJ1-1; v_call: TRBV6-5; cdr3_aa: ASSSTGGDTEAF
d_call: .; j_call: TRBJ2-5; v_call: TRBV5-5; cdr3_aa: ASSLVRETQY
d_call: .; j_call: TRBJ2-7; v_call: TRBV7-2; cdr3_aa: ASSLRVRGVYEQY
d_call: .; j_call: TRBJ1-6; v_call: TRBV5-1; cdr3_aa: ASSLQGGSYNSPLH
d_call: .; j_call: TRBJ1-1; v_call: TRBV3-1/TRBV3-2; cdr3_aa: ASSQVPSRRGARGTEAF
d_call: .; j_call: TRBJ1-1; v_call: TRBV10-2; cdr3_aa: ASSPRAGLDTEAF
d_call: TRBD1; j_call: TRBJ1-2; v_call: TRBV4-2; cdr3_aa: ASSQDRQGQGFVYGYT
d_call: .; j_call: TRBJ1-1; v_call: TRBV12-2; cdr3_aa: ASRPPYPRKAF
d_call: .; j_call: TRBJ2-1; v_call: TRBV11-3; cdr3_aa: ASSLAYRYVDNEQF
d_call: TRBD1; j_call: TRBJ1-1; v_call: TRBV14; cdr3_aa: ASGQGMNTEAF
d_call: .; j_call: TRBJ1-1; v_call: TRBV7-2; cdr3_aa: ASSFAGNTEAF
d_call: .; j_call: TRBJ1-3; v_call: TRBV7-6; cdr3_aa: ASSQWGGARGASGNTIY
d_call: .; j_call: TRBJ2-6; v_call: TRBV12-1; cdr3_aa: ASSSLLRDGEYSGANVLT
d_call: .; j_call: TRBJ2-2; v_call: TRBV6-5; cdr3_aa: ASSYSRSEGTGELF
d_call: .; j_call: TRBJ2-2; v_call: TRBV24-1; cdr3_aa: ATSEPHGSGFGTGELF
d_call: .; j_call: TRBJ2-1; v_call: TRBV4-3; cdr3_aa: ASSEAGTLYNEQF
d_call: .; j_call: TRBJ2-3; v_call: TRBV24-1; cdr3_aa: ATRSGGAGTDTQY